This T cell receptor beta chain was profiled in a study of regulatory T cells in long-lasting Graves disease. Time point: newly diagnosed GD, antithyroid drugs for less than 3 months. Construction of the TCR library relied on RNA isolated from PBMCs. iRepertoire HTBI primers and Arm-PCR of CDR3 regions built TCR beta libraries. Original handling: Across samples, 62 TRBV and more than 13 TRBJ segments were found. Via MiXCR, TCRdb re-called the multiplex PCR reads, giving one row per CDR3 protein. TCRdb's processing, not the study's, gives the V and J calls here. The repertoire holds roughly 610,000 distinct CDR3 sequences, with under 20% as singletons. The sample was also reused in another study, on T cells in Graves' hyperthyroidism and ophthalmopathy. That study adds: A first-round RT-PCR of the TCR CDR3 used the HTBI primer set.

The receptor was derived from a woman aged 25-40 years with Graves disease. The material sequenced was peripheral blood mononuclear cells (PBMCs), taken at new diagnosis, from a patient treated with antithyroid drugs.

The CDR3 sequence is CASSLESHREAFF. CDR3 DNA: TGTGCCAGCAGCTTAGAATCCCACAGGGAAGCTTTCTTT. This chain joins TRBV7-2 and TRBJ1-1; TRBD1 might be the D (5 bases). The CDR3 extends over 13 amino acids. The germline CDR1 and CDR2 sequences are SGHTA and FQGNSA. The V end was cut by 1 base, the J end by 8 bases, with 11 bases between.